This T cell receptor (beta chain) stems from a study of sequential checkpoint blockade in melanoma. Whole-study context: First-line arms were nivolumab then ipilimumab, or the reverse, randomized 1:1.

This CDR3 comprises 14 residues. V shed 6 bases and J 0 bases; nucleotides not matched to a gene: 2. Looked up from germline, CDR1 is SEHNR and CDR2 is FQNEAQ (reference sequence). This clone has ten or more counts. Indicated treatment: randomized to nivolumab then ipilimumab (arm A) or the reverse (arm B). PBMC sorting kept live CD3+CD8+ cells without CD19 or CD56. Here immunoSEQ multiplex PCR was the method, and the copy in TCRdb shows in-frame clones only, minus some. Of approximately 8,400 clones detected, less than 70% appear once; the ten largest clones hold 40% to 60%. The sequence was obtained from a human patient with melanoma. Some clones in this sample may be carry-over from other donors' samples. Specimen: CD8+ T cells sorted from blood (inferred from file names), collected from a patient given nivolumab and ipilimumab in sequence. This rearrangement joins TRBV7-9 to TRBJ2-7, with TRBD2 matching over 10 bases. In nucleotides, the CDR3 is TGTGCCAGCAGGAAGCGGGGGGGCTCCTACGAGCAGTACTTC. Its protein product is CASRKRGGSYEQYF. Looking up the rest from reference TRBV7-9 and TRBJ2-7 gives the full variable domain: DTGVSQNPRHKITKRGQNVTFRCDPISEHNRLYWYRQTLGQGPEFLTYFQNEAQLEKSRLLSDRFSAERPKGSFSTLEIQRTEQGDSAMYLCASRKRGGSYEQYFGPGTRLTVT.